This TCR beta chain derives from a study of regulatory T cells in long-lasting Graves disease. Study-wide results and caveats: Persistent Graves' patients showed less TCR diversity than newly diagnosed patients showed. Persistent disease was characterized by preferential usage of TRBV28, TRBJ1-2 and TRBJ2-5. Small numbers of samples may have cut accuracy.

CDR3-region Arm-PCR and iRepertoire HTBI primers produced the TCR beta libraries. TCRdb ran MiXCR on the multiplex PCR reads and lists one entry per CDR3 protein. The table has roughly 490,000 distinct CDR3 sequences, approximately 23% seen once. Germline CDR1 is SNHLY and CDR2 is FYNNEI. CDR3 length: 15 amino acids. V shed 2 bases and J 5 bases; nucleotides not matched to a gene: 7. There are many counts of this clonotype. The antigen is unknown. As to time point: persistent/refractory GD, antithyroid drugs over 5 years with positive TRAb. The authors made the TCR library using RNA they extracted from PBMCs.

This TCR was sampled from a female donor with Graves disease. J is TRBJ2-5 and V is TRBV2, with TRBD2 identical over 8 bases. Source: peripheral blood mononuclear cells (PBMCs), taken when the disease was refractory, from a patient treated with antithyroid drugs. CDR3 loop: CASSEPGGPKETQYF. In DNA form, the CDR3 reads TGTGCCAGCAGTGAACCGGGGGGGCCTAAGGAGACCCAGTACTTC.